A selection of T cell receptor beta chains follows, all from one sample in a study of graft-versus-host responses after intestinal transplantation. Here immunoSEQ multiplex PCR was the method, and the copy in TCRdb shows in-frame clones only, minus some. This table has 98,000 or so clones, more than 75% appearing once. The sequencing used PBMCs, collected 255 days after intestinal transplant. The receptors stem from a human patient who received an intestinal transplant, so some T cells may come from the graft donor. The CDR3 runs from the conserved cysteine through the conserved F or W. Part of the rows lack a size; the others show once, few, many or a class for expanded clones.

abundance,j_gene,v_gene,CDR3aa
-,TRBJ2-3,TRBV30,CAWSVSLPIRDTQYF
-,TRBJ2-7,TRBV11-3,CASSLSGQNPLRTPYEQYF
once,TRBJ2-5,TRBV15,CATSRGPSGETQYF
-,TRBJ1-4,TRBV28,CASSSPGEGEKLFF
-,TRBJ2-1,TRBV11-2,CASSLDRTGAPPLF
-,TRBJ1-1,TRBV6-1,CASSTGTGGTEAFF
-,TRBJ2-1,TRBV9,CASSVEASRKNEQFF
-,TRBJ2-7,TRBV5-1,CASSSPTLYEQYF
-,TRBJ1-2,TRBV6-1,CASSHSGYTF
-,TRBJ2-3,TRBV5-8,CASRVSGGTDTQYF
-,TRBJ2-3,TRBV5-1,CASHPFTRTAYTDTQYF
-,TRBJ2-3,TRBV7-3,CASSLGLGDTQYF
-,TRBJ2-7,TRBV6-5,CASSYADPGYEQYF
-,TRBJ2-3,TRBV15,CATSTQDTDTQYF
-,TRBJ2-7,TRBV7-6,CASSPKSGKISYEQYF
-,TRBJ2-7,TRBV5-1,CASSLDGTETYEQYF
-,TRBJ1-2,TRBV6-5,CASRRTGAQPYGYTF
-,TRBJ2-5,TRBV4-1,CASSQGPIQETQYF
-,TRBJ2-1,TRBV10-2,CASSGLSPHGSYNEQFF
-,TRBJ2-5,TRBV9,CASSVGRAAGETQYF
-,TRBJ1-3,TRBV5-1,CASRDAGGNTIYF
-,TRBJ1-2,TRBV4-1,CASSPLGGTAYGYTF
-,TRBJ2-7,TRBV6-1,CASSEAEDRRYEQYF
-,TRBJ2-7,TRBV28,CASSSLDRPPNYEQYF
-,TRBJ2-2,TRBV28,CASKPLRVTTGELFF
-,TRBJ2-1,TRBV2,CASSVEQGAYNEQFF
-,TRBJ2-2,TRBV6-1,CASSDRVGTGELFF
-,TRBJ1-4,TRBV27,CASRATGYPNEKLFF
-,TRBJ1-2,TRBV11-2,CASSLLGGADGYTF
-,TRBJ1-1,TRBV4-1,CASIGTGASEAFF
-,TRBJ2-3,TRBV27,CASSLVSGSPTDTQYF
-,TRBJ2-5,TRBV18,CASSPDPQGETQYF